This is a list of T cell receptor beta chains from one sample in a study of shared clonotypes between healthy human individuals. The protocol was immunoSEQ multiplex PCR, while the TCRdb copy is restricted to in-frame clones and leaves out a portion. Of about 1.4 million clones in the sample, 96% were seen once. Sample: naive CD4+ T cells sorted from blood. Source of these receptors: a young man in good health. Both conserved end residues are part of each CDR3. A D gene is named only where the DNA matches it firmly. Clone size is given for some rows only: seen once, a few or many times, or a class if the clone is expanded.

v_gene: TRBV5-4; j_gene: TRBJ2-1; d_gene: .; abundance: .; CDR3aa: CASSLRDFINEQFF; CDR3nt: TGTGCCAGCAGCCTGCGGGATTTCATAAATGAGCAGTTCTTC
v_gene: TRBV28; j_gene: TRBJ1-5; d_gene: .; abundance: .; CDR3aa: CASSLVKGGDQPQHF; CDR3nt: TGTGCCAGCAGTTTGGTGAAGGGGGGGGATCAGCCCCAGCATTTT
v_gene: TRBV25-1; j_gene: TRBJ2-1; d_gene: .; abundance: .; CDR3aa: CASSEFKNSYNEQFF; CDR3nt: TGTGCCAGCAGTGAATTTAAGAACTCCTACAATGAGCAGTTCTTC
v_gene: TRBV7-2; j_gene: TRBJ2-1; d_gene: TRBD2; abundance: .; CDR3aa: CASSLPSGRSSYNEQFF; CDR3nt: TGTGCCAGCAGCCTTCCTAGCGGGAGGAGCTCCTACAATGAGCAGTTCTTC
v_gene: TRBV18; j_gene: TRBJ1-1; d_gene: TRBD1; abundance: .; CDR3aa: CASSLREQGTNAEAFF; CDR3nt: TGTGCCAGCTCACTCCGGGAACAGGGGACGAACGCTGAAGCTTTCTTT
v_gene: TRBV19; j_gene: TRBJ2-7; d_gene: TRBD1; abundance: .; CDR3aa: CASSTGQPIYEQYF; CDR3nt: TGTGCCAGTAGTACGGGACAGCCCATCTACGAGCAGTACTTC
v_gene: TRBV10-3; j_gene: TRBJ1-5; d_gene: .; abundance: .; CDR3aa: CAISELSGNQPQHF; CDR3nt: TGTGCCATCAGTGAGTTGTCCGGGAATCAGCCCCAGCATTTT
v_gene: TRBV5-1; j_gene: TRBJ2-1; d_gene: TRBD2; abundance: .; CDR3aa: CASSRMLAGDGNEQFF; CDR3nt: TGCGCCAGCAGCAGGATGCTAGCGGGAGACGGCAATGAGCAGTTCTTC
v_gene: TRBV6-1; j_gene: TRBJ2-3; d_gene: .; abundance: .; CDR3aa: CASSERLVRSAFTDTQYF; CDR3nt: TGTGCCAGCAGTGAAAGGTTGGTGCGGAGCGCGTTCACAGATACGCAGTATTTT
v_gene: TRBV18; j_gene: TRBJ2-7; d_gene: .; abundance: few; CDR3aa: CASSPTGIAYEQYF; CDR3nt: TGTGCCAGCTCACCAACAGGGATAGCCTACGAGCAGTACTTC
v_gene: TRBV28; j_gene: TRBJ1-5; d_gene: .; abundance: .; CDR3aa: CASSFNRGQPQHF; CDR3nt: TGTGCCAGCAGTTTTAACCGAGGGCAGCCCCAGCATTTT
v_gene: TRBV7-8; j_gene: TRBJ2-7; d_gene: .; abundance: .; CDR3aa: CASRPRPEEDYEQYF; CDR3nt: TGTGCCAGCAGACCCCGGCCAGAAGAAGACTACGAGCAGTACTTC
v_gene: TRBV4-1; j_gene: TRBJ2-1; d_gene: .; abundance: .; CDR3aa: CASSQDGRESNEQFF; CDR3nt: TGCGCCAGCAGCCAAGATGGCCGGGAGAGCAATGAGCAGTTCTTC
v_gene: TRBV28; j_gene: TRBJ2-7; d_gene: .; abundance: .; CDR3aa: CASSLSGSSYEQYF; CDR3nt: TGTGCCAGCAGTTTATCGGGCAGCTCCTACGAGCAGTACTTC
v_gene: TRBV18; j_gene: TRBJ2-1; d_gene: TRBD2; abundance: .; CDR3aa: CASSPRAGGGSYNEQFF; CDR3nt: TGTGCCAGCTCACCCAGAGCGGGCGGGGGCTCCTACAATGAGCAGTTCTTC
v_gene: TRBV5-5; j_gene: TRBJ2-3; d_gene: .; abundance: .; CDR3aa: CASSLHRTLGTDTQYF; CDR3nt: TGTGCCAGCAGCTTGCACAGGACCTTAGGCACAGATACGCAGTATTTT
v_gene: TRBV18; j_gene: TRBJ2-7; d_gene: .; abundance: once; CDR3aa: CASSPRTSPYEQYF; CDR3nt: TGTGCCAGCTCACCACGAACAAGCCCCTACGAGCAGTACTTC
v_gene: TRBV5-1; j_gene: TRBJ2-3; d_gene: .; abundance: .; CDR3aa: CASSLGQAQGTDTQYF; CDR3nt: TGCGCCAGCAGCTTGGGGCAGGCGCAGGGGACAGATACGCAGTATTTT
v_gene: TRBV6-1; j_gene: TRBJ1-1; d_gene: .; abundance: .; CDR3aa: CASSDSWSGVPAFF; CDR3nt: TGTGCCAGCAGTGACTCGTGGTCCGGGGTACCGGCTTTCTTT
v_gene: TRBV5-1; j_gene: TRBJ2-2; d_gene: .; abundance: .; CDR3aa: CASSLGSPGELFF; CDR3nt: TGCGCCAGCAGCTTGGGTAGCCCCGGGGAGCTGTTTTTT
v_gene: TRBV5-4; j_gene: TRBJ1-5; d_gene: .; abundance: .; CDR3aa: CASSIGGGGDNQPQHF; CDR3nt: TGTGCCAGCAGTATTGGGGGGGGTGGCGACAATCAGCCCCAGCATTTT
v_gene: TRBV15; j_gene: TRBJ2-5; d_gene: .; abundance: .; CDR3aa: CATSRGDQETQYF; CDR3nt: TGTGCCACCAGCCGCGGCGACCAAGAGACCCAGTACTTC
v_gene: TRBV10-1; j_gene: TRBJ2-2; d_gene: .; abundance: .; CDR3aa: CASSESLVAGELFF; CDR3nt: TGCGCCAGCAGTGAGTCCCTAGTTGCCGGGGAGCTGTTTTTT
v_gene: TRBV5-1; j_gene: TRBJ2-1; d_gene: TRBD2; abundance: .; CDR3aa: CASSPRALAGGYNEQFF; CDR3nt: TGCGCCAGCAGCCCCCGAGCACTAGCGGGAGGGTACAATGAGCAGTTCTTC
v_gene: TRBV15; j_gene: TRBJ2-7; d_gene: .; abundance: once; CDR3aa: CATSRDTTSYEQYF; CDR3nt: TGTGCCACCAGCAGAGATACGACATCCTACGAGCAGTACTTC
v_gene: TRBV7-2; j_gene: TRBJ1-2; d_gene: TRBD1; abundance: .; CDR3aa: CASSLGIDRGGGYTF; CDR3nt: TGTGCCAGCAGCTTGGGGATAGACAGGGGTGGTGGCTACACCTTC
v_gene: TRBV30; j_gene: TRBJ2-2; d_gene: .; abundance: once; CDR3aa: CAWREYPNTGELFF; CDR3nt: TGTGCCTGGCGGGAGTACCCGAACACCGGGGAGCTGTTTTTT
v_gene: TRBV28; j_gene: TRBJ2-1; d_gene: TRBD2; abundance: .; CDR3aa: CASTYNRDYRYNEQFF; CDR3nt: TGTGCCAGCACCTACAACCGGGACTACCGTTACAATGAGCAGTTCTTC
v_gene: TRBV5-6; j_gene: TRBJ2-7; d_gene: .; abundance: .; CDR3aa: CATGWGQATFYEQYF; CDR3nt: TGTGCCACCGGCTGGGGCCAAGCAACCTTCTACGAGCAGTACTTC
v_gene: TRBV5-4; j_gene: TRBJ2-7; d_gene: .; abundance: .; CDR3aa: CASSFIPGSYEQYF; CDR3nt: TGTGCCAGCAGCTTTATCCCGGGCTCCTACGAGCAGTACTTC
v_gene: TRBV2; j_gene: TRBJ2-7; d_gene: TRBD2; abundance: .; CDR3aa: CASSEGVGLAREQYF; CDR3nt: TGTGCCAGCAGTGAGGGAGTGGGACTAGCACGCGAGCAGTACTTC
v_gene: TRBV6-6; j_gene: TRBJ2-7; d_gene: TRBD2; abundance: .; CDR3aa: CASSYSAGVDTYEQYF; CDR3nt: TGTGCCAGCAGTTACTCGGCGGGAGTGGACACCTACGAGCAGTACTTC
v_gene: TRBV18; j_gene: TRBJ1-4; d_gene: .; abundance: .; CDR3aa: CASSPSAGDEKLFF; CDR3nt: TGTGCCAGCTCACCATCGGCAGGGGATGAAAAACTGTTTTTT
v_gene: TRBV28; j_gene: TRBJ2-1; d_gene: .; abundance: .; CDR3aa: CASSSDGRSYNEQFF; CDR3nt: TGTGCCAGCAGCTCGGACGGCCGCTCCTACAATGAGCAGTTCTTC
v_gene: TRBV11-2; j_gene: TRBJ1-4; d_gene: .; abundance: once; CDR3aa: CASSLGVRGGNEKLFF; CDR3nt: TGTGCCAGCAGCTTAGGTGTTCGGGGTGGTAATGAAAAACTGTTTTTT
v_gene: TRBV2; j_gene: TRBJ2-7; d_gene: .; abundance: .; CDR3aa: CASSAYRETYEQYF; CDR3nt: TGTGCCAGCAGTGCGTACAGGGAGACCTACGAGCAGTACTTC
v_gene: TRBV19; j_gene: TRBJ2-7; d_gene: TRBD2; abundance: .; CDR3aa: CASSRRLADLYEQYF; CDR3nt: TGTGCCAGTAGTAGACGACTAGCGGATCTTTACGAGCAGTACTTC
v_gene: TRBV6-4; j_gene: TRBJ2-7; d_gene: TRBD2; abundance: .; CDR3aa: CASSLRLAGVHEQYF; CDR3nt: TGTGCCAGCAGTCTAAGACTAGCGGGAGTCCACGAGCAGTACTTC
v_gene: TRBV19; j_gene: TRBJ2-2; d_gene: .; abundance: .; CDR3aa: CASSMKTGNTGELFF; CDR3nt: TGTGCCAGTAGTATGAAAACAGGGAACACCGGGGAGCTGTTTTTT
v_gene: TRBV5-1; j_gene: TRBJ2-7; d_gene: .; abundance: .; CDR3aa: CASSTDSAYEQYF; CDR3nt: TGCGCCAGCAGTACCGACAGTGCCTACGAGCAGTACTTC
v_gene: TRBV5-6; j_gene: TRBJ1-3; d_gene: .; abundance: .; CDR3aa: CASSLGGVTIYF; CDR3nt: TGTGCCAGCAGCTTGGGGGGAGTGACCATATATTTT
v_gene: TRBV7-9; j_gene: TRBJ2-1; d_gene: TRBD2; abundance: .; CDR3aa: CASSLALLSGTSSYNEQFF; CDR3nt: TGTGCCAGCAGCTTAGCGCTCCTTAGCGGGACTAGCTCCTACAATGAGCAGTTCTTC
v_gene: TRBV18; j_gene: TRBJ2-7; d_gene: .; abundance: .; CDR3aa: CASSPATVPNPYEQYF; CDR3nt: TGTGCCAGCTCACCCGCTACAGTCCCGAACCCGTACGAGCAGTACTTC
v_gene: TRBV6-5; j_gene: TRBJ1-2; d_gene: .; abundance: .; CDR3aa: CASSYEGRDGYTF; CDR3nt: TGTGCCAGCAGTTACGAGGGTCGGGATGGCTACACCTTC
v_gene: TRBV29-1; j_gene: TRBJ2-7; d_gene: .; abundance: .; CDR3aa: CSVALPRFPEQYF; CDR3nt: TGCAGCGTTGCCCTACCTAGGTTTCCCGAGCAGTACTTC
v_gene: TRBV28; j_gene: TRBJ2-7; d_gene: TRBD2; abundance: .; CDR3aa: CASAGGAGQYF; CDR3nt: TGTGCCAGCGCGGGGGGAGCAGGGCAGTACTTC
v_gene: TRBV5-4; j_gene: TRBJ2-1; d_gene: TRBD2; abundance: .; CDR3aa: CASSFWLAGNNEQFF; CDR3nt: TGTGCCAGCAGCTTTTGGCTAGCGGGAAACAATGAGCAGTTCTTC
v_gene: TRBV10-1; j_gene: TRBJ2-5; d_gene: TRBD2; abundance: .; CDR3aa: CASSVGRAGVKETQYF; CDR3nt: TGCGCCAGCAGTGTAGGGCGAGCGGGAGTAAAAGAGACCCAGTACTTC
v_gene: TRBV29-1; j_gene: TRBJ2-5; d_gene: .; abundance: .; CDR3aa: CSAGGGGRETQYF; CDR3nt: TGCAGCGCTGGAGGAGGGGGTCGAGAGACCCAGTACTTC